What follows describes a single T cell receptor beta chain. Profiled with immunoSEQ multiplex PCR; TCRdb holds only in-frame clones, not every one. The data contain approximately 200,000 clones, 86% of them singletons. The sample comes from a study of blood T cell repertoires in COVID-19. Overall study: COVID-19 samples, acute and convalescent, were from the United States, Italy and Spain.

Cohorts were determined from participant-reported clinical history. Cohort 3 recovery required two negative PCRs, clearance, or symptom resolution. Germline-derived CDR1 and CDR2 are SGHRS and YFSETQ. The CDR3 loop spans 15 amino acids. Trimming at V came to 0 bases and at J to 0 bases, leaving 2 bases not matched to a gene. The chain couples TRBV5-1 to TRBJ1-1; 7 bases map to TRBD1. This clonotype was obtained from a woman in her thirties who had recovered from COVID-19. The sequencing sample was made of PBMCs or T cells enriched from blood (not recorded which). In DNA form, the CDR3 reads TGCGCCAGCAGCTTGGGAGGGACAGTGAACACTGAAGCTTTCTTT. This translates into CASSLGGTVNTEAFF.